Listed below are T cell receptor beta chains from one sample, sequenced in a study of blood T cells in healthy people across ages. TCRdb passed the 5' RACE reads through MiXCR, listing each CDR3 protein once. This table has about 680,000 distinct CDR3 sequences, 49% appearing once. Sequencing used blood. Receptor source: a woman aged 55-69 years in good health. Each CDR3 is given without its conserved first and last residue. Each record gives: J gene, V gene, D gene, CDR3 protein. D genes are given only for firm matches.

TRBJ1-6,TRBV4-3,-,ASSQVVGLSNSPLH
TRBJ2-5,TRBV14,-,ASSHQKKQY
TRBJ2-1,TRBV6-2/TRBV6-3,-,ASKRARGNYNEQF
TRBJ2-1,TRBV28,TRBD2,ASSFFGTSGNEQF
TRBJ2-5,TRBV15,-,ATSSAEHQETQY
TRBJ1-1,TRBV4-3,-,ASSQPGMNTEAF
TRBJ1-4,TRBV5-4,-,ASSLFGGTEKLF
TRBJ1-2,TRBV19,TRBD1,ASSIPGQGRNYGYT
TRBJ2-7,TRBV5-1,TRBD1,ASSYRTGPSYEQY
TRBJ2-2,TRBV6-6,TRBD2,ASKALSGSTGELF
TRBJ1-4,TRBV28,TRBD1,ASSFSLIPDRADNEKLF
TRBJ2-7,TRBV20-1,-,SARDRDSATSEQY
TRBJ2-1,TRBV12-5,-,ASGLIEDEQF
TRBJ2-1,TRBV27,-,AVSSRVSYNEQF
TRBJ2-1,TRBV29-1,TRBD1,SGGQGTNNEQF
TRBJ1-2,TRBV11-2,TRBD1,ASSVGQGMNYGYT
TRBJ2-6,TRBV4-3,TRBD2,ASSQDGVGRERPGANVLT
TRBJ2-5,TRBV5-1,-,ATTRDNGDYEQY